This TCR beta chain was obtained from a study of OX40 agonist ivuxolimab in advanced cancers. In germline, CDR1 is SGHTA, CDR2 FQGTGA. The CDR3 is 16 residues long. Trimming removed 4 bases from V and 3 bases from J; junction bases left unmatched: 8. Repertoires were generated with immunoSEQ multiplex PCR, while TCRdb's copy carries only in-frame clones and drops some. There are about 59,000 clones in the sample; 94% occur only once, and roughly 20% lies in the top ten. This chain links TRBV7-3 with TRBJ2-1; 8 bases are a match to TRBD2. The receptor's source is an adult with an advanced solid tumor such as melanoma, head and neck, liver or kidney cancer. The sample consisted of CD4+ or CD8+ T cells sorted from blood, taken in a trial of the OX40 agonist ivuxolimab. Written as DNA, the CDR3 is TGTGCCAGCAGCTCCCTTTCGGGAGGGCTCTACAATGAGCAGTTCTTC. Its protein product is CASSSLSGGLYNEQFF.